The next 14 T cell receptor beta chains were all read from a single sample in a study of blood T cell repertoires in COVID-19. Clones were read by immunoSEQ multiplex PCR, and TCRdb kept only the in-frame ones, dropping some. The table includes 150,000 or so clones, 82% detected once. Sequenced material: peripheral blood. Source of these receptors: a human donor with acute or convalescent COVID-19. The donor label of this sample is uncertain.

The rearrangement uses TRBV5-1 and TRBJ1-5, with 8 bases lining up with TRBD1. CDR3 length: 14 residues. Unmatched junction bases numbered 5, after V lost 2 bases and J lost 7 bases. Germline CDR1 SGHRS, CDR2 YFSETQ. The CDR3: CASSFTTGEQPQHF. The CDR3 DNA reads as TGCGCCAGCAGCTTTACGACAGGGGAGCAGCCCCAGCATTTT.

To note about this clone: Other DNA sequences in the same sample also yield this CDR3. The genes are TRBV6-2 or TRBV6-3 and TRBJ2-7; the D is unclear. The germline CDR1 and CDR2 sequences are MNHEY and SVGEGT. CDR3 size: 12 residues. Trimming removed 2 bases from V and 4 bases from J, with 6 bases in between. The CDR3 nucleotides read TGTGCCAGCAGTTACGGGCCTTACGAGCAGTACTTC. This codes for CASSYGPYEQYF.

This chain connects TRBV6-5 to TRBJ2-3, with D maybe TRBD2 (5 bases). This CDR3 contains 16 residues. The germline gives CDR1 MNHEY, CDR2 SVGAGI. The V end was cut by 2 bases, the J end by 3 bases, with 15 bases between. For the CDR3, the DNA is TGTGCCAGCAGTTACGGGAGTACCATAGGGACAGATACGCAGTATTTT. This sequence encodes CASSYGSTIGTDTQYF.

The chain carries TRBV24-1 and TRBJ2-2; 11 bases are shared with TRBD1. The CDR3 is 14 amino acids. Germline CDR1 KGHDR, CDR2 SFDVKD. J gave up 3 bases and V 10 bases, and 3 bases lay outside the gene matches. The CDR3 spells CATRGQGDTGELFF. The CDR3 bases are TGTGCCACTCGGGGACAGGGGGACACCGGGGAGCTGTTTTTT.

The rearrangement links TRBV27 to TRBJ1-2; 10 nucleotides match TRBD1. V shed 4 bases and J 4 bases; nucleotides not matched to a gene: 6. Germline lookup yields CDR1 MNHEY and CDR2 SMNVEV (reference sequence). CDR3 length: 15 amino acids. CDR3 protein: CASSSPGQGLYGYTF. In DNA, the CDR3 is TGTGCCAGCAGTTCACCGGGACAGGGGCTCTATGGCTACACCTTC.

The rearrangement links TRBV18 to TRBJ1-5; tentative D call: TRBD1 (6 bases). Deletions cut 4 bases from V and 3 bases from J, with 10 bases between. The CDR3 spans 14 residues. Germline CDR1 reads KGHSH; CDR2 reads LQKENI. CDR3 nucleotide sequence: TGTGCCAGCTCACTGGACAGTACCAATCAGCCCCAGCATTTT. Encoded protein: CASSLDSTNQPQHF. The variable domain in full, completed from reference TRBV18 and TRBJ1-5, reads NAGVMQNPRHLVRRRGQEARLRCSPMKGHSHVYWYRQLPEEGLKFMVYLQKENIIDESGMPKERFSAEFPKEGPSILRIQQVVRGDSAAYFCASSLDSTNQPQHFGDGTRLSIL.

This sequence joins TRBV4-1 and TRBJ1-4, with TRBD1 as a possible D gene (5 bases). The V and J ends lost 0 bases and 3 bases respectively, with 11 bases between them. The CDR3 sequence is 16 residues long. Germline loops: CDR1 MGHRA, CDR2 YSYEKL. The CDR3 nucleotides are TGCGCCAGCAGCCAAGAATGGGGCGCTCCTAATGAAAAACTGTTTTTT. Protein: CASSQEWGAPNEKLFF.

The CDR3 region has the DNA TGTGCCACCCTACAACGACAGGGGACCGGGGAGCTGTTTTTT. It translates to CATLQRQGTGELFF. The rearrangement uses TRBV6-5 and TRBJ2-2, with 8 bases aligning to TRBD1. The CDR3 sequence is 14 residues long. Germline V gene sequence: CDR1 MNHEY, CDR2 SVGAGI. Unmatched junction bases numbered 9, after V lost 10 bases and J lost 5 bases.

This rearrangement joins TRBV4-1 to TRBJ1-5, with D maybe TRBD1 (5 bases). The CDR3 has 16 residues. The germline CDR1 and CDR2 sequences are MGHRA and YSYEKL. Trimming removed 1 base at V and 0 bases at J, with 10 bases between. In DNA, the CDR3 is TGCGCCAGCAGCCAAGCAGACAGCTATAGCAATCAGCCCCAGCATTTT. Translation gives CASSQADSYSNQPQHF.

The CDR3 loop reads CASSEHPGSSYEQYF. CDR3 bases: TGTGCCAGCAGTGAACACCCTGGGAGCTCCTACGAGCAGTACTTC. The chain combines TRBV6-1 with TRBJ2-7; possibly TRBD2 for D (5 bases). This CDR3 is built from 15 residues. CDR1 is MNHNS and CDR2 is SASEGT in the germline V gene. V lost 2 bases to trimming and J lost 0 bases, with 11 bases between them.

The chain couples TRBV2 to TRBJ2-1; 10 bases align to TRBD2. V lost 5 bases and J lost 10; bases outside the gene matches: 8. Per the germline V gene, CDR1 is SNHLY and CDR2 is FYNNEI. This CDR3 spans 14 amino acids. The CDR3 DNA reads as TGTGCCAGCAGTTTAGCGGGGGGACGACGCGAGCAGTTCTTC. This translates into CASSLAGGRREQFF.

CDR3 bases: TGTGCCAGCAGCTTCACTCGGGTCTCTGGAAACACCATATATTTT. It translates to CASSFTRVSGNTIYF. This chain uses TRBV7-2 with TRBJ1-3, with D uncertain. V shed 3 bases and J shed 0 bases, with 9 bases lying between them. The CDR3 is made up of 15 amino acids. Germline V lookup: CDR1 SGHTA, CDR2 FQGNSA.

The chain combines TRBV10-3 with TRBJ2-4; TRBD1 matches at 9 bases. This CDR3 contains 17 residues. Germline CDR1 reads ENHRY; CDR2 reads SYGVKD. The V segment lost 3 bases and the J segment 6 bases; nucleotides outside the gene matches: 12. CDR3 DNA: TGTGCCATCAGTGAAAAGAGAGCCGACAGGGGGGGAAACATTCAGTACTTC. Protein sequence: CAISEKRADRGGNIQYF.

The chain has TRBV7-6 and TRBJ2-5; TRBD2 is a possible D gene (7 bases). Per the germline V gene, CDR1 is SGHVS and CDR2 is FNYEAQ. With 8 bases removed from V and 5 bases from J, the gap between germline ends came to 9 bases. The CDR3 loop spans 11 amino acids. The CDR3 loop reads CASEGGETQYF. In DNA form, the CDR3 reads TGTGCCAGCGAGGGGGGGGAGACCCAGTACTTC.